This T cell receptor beta chain is drawn from a study of T-cell reconstitution after alpha-beta-depleted transplantation in children. Study-wide results and limits: After one year, T-cell counts and TCRbeta diversity mostly came from new T cells.

Trimming took 4 bases from V and 2 from J, leaving 9 bases between them. The CDR3 has 13 residues. CDR1 is SGDLS and CDR2 is YYNGEE in the germline V gene. Unique molecular identifiers were used to barcode this TCRbeta library. TCRdb recomputed calls from the PCR reads with MiXCR, one row per CDR3 protein. The sample carries hundreds of thousands of distinct CDR3 sequences, over 7% recorded once. This clonotype was found many times. Its antigen remains unknown. The sequence was obtained from a female patient between 2 and 15 years old who had a stem cell transplant for Fanconi anemia, so the T cells may come from the graft donor. The source was peripheral blood, collected 360 days after TCRalphabeta/CD19-depleted stem cell transplant. This chain connects TRBV9 to TRBJ2-5; D is possibly TRBD2 (6 bases). The CDR3: CASSFGTQETQYF. In DNA, the CDR3 is TGTGCCAGCAGCTTCGGGACTCAAGAGACCCAGTACTTC.